The text below deals with one T cell receptor (beta chain). Sequencing used immunoSEQ multiplex PCR; TCRdb keeps in-frame clones, though not all of them. The sample shows 100,000 or so clones, roughly 87% of them seen only once. Germline V gene lookup returns CDR1 ENHRY and CDR2 SYGVKD. Trimming took 2 bases from V and 4 from J, leaving 3 bases between them. The CDR3 has 12 residues. This sample is drawn from a study of blood T cell repertoires in COVID-19. The chain combines TRBV10-3 with TRBJ1-5; no clear D gene. The sample was peripheral blood. The receptor was isolated from a man over 45 with acute or convalescent COVID-19. Here the CDR3 reads CAISEANQPQHF. CDR3 DNA sequence: TGTGCCATCAGTGAGGCGAATCAGCCCCAGCATTTT.